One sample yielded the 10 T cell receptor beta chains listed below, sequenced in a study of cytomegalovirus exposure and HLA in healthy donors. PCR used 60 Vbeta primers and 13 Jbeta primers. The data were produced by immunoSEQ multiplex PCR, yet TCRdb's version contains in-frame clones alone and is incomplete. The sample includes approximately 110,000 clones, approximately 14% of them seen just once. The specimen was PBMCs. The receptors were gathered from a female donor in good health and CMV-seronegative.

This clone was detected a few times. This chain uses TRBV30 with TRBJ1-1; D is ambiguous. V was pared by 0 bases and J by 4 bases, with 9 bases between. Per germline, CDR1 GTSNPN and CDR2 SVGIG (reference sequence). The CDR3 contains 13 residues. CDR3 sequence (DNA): TGTGCCTGGAGTGTGGAGCGGAGCACTGAAGCTTTCTTT. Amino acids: CAWSVERSTEAFF.

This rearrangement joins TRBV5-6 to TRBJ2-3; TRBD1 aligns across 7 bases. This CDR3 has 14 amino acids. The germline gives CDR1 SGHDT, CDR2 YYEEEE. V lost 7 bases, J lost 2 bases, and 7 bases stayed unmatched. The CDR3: CASQQGLNTDTQYF. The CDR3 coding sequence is TGTGCCAGCCAACAGGGGTTGAACACAGATACGCAGTATTTT.

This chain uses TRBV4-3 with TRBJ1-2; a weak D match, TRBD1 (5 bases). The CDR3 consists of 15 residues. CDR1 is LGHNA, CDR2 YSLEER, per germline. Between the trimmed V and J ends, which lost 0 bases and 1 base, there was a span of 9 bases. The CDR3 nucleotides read TGCGCCAGCAGCCAAGAATGGCAGGGTAACTATGGCTACACCTTC. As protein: CASSQEWQGNYGYTF.

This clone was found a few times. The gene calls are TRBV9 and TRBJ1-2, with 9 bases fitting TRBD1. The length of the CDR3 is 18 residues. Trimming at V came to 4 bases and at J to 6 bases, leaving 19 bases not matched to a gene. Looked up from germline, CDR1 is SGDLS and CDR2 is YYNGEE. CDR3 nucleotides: TGTGCCAGCAGCCCTCGTCCCGGGACAGGGAGGACGGAGAATGGCTACACCTTC. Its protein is CASSPRPGTGRTENGYTF.

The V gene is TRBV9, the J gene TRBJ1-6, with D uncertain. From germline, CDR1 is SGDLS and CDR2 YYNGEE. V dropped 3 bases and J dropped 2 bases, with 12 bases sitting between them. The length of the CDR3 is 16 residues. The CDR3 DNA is TGTGCCAGCAGCGCCGAGAGGTTGGCCTATAATTCACCCCTCCACTTT. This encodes CASSAERLAYNSPLHF.

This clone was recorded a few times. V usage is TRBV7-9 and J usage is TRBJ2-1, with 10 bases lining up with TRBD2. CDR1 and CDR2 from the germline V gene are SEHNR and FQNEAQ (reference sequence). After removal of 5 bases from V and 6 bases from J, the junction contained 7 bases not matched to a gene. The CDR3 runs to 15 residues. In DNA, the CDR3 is TGTGCCAGCAGCGAAGAGGGACTAGCGAGCAATGAGCAGTTCTTC. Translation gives CASSEEGLASNEQFF.

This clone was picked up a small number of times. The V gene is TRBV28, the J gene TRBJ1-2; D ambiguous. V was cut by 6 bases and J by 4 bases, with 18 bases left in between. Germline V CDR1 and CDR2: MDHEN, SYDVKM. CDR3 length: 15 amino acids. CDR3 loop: CASRLDTNSFYGYTF. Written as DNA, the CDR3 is TGTGCCAGCAGACTTGACACCAACTCCTTCTATGGCTACACCTTC.

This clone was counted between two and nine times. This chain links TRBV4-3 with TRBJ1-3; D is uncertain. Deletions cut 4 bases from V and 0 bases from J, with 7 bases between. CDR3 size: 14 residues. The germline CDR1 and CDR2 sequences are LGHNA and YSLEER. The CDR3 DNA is TGCGCCAGCAGCCCACAGTTCTCTGGAAACACCATATATTTT. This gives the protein CASSPQFSGNTIYF.

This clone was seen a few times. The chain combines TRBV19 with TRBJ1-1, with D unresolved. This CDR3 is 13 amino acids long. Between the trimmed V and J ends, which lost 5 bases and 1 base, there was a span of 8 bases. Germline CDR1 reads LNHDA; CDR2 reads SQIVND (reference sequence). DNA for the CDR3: TGTGCCAGTAGTTTGAGCGAGAACACTGAAGCTTTCTTT. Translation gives CASSLSENTEAFF.

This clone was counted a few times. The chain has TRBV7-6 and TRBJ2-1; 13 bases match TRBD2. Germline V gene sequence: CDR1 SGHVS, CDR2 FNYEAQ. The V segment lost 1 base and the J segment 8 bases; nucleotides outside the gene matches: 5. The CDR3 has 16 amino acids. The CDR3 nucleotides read TGTGCCAGCAGCTTAGGGACTAGCGGGAGAGGCGATGAGCAGTTCTTC. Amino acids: CASSLGTSGRGDEQFF.